Sequencing of this T cell receptor beta chain was carried out in a study of low-dose radiotherapy and immunotherapy resistance in tumors. This clonotype was recorded many times. Alpha- and beta-chain coverage of first-strand cDNA came from TRAV- and TRBV-specific primers. TCR amplification ran 20 PCR cycles using constant-region and V-primer adapter primers. TCRdb re-derived calls from the reads in MiXCR, one entry per CDR3 protein. Of around 80,000 distinct CDR3 sequences listed, less than 20% were seen once; the top ten hold approximately 1.3%. From germline, CDR1 is MGHDK and CDR2 SYGVNS. The CDR3 length is 15 residues. Trimming at V came to 2 bases and at J to 8 bases, leaving 9 bases not matched to a gene. As for time point: after trial treatment. Treatment denoted: LDRT plus nivolumab, ipilimumab, low-dose cyclophosphamide and aspirin (RACIN trial).

This TCR was recovered from a male donor with prostate cancer. The material sequenced was PBMCs, taken after low-dose radiotherapy plus immunotherapy. This chain links TRBV25-1 with TRBJ2-1; 7 nucleotides agree with TRBD2. CDR3 region: CASSEGGGVRYEQFF. The CDR3, as DNA: TGTGCCAGCAGTGAAGGGGGGGGAGTGAGATATGAGCAGTTCTTC.